This T cell receptor beta chain originates from a study of shared clonotypes between healthy human individuals. Study-wide context: There were three CD4 naive, three CD4 memory, two CD8 naive and one CD8 memory plates per donor.

The CDR3 sequence is 14 residues long. The germline V gene has CDR1 SGHRS and CDR2 YFSETQ. J gave up 6 bases and V 4 bases, and 5 bases lay outside the gene matches. Measured with immunoSEQ multiplex PCR; TCRdb has only the in-frame clones, and not every one. The sample yields more than 1.2 million clones, approximately 98.5% seen once. Sequencing was performed on naive CD4+ T cells sorted from blood. The subset: CD45RA+ positively selected. The J gene is TRBJ2-1, the V gene TRBV5-1; 9 nucleotides line up with TRBD2. The TCR was taken from a man younger than 40 in good health. Here the CDR3 reads CASSTILAGNEQFF. Written as DNA, the CDR3 is TGCGCCAGCAGCACCATACTAGCGGGCAATGAGCAGTTCTTC. Filled out from reference TRBV5-1 and TRBJ2-1, the complete variable domain reads KAGVTQTPRYLIKTRGQQVTLSCSPISGHRSVSWYQQTPGQGLQFLFEYFSETQRNKGNFPGRFSGRQFSNSRSEMNVSTLELGDSALYLCASSTILAGNEQFFGPGTRLTVL.